This passage covers 23 T cell receptor beta chains from one sample sequenced in a study of cytomegalovirus exposure and HLA in healthy donors. This PCR relied on a set of 60 Vbeta primers and 13 Jbeta primers. Sequencing used immunoSEQ multiplex PCR; TCRdb keeps in-frame clones, though not all of them. The profile shows over 110,000 clones, 82% of them singletons. The source material was PBMCs. These receptors were taken from a male donor in good health and CMV-seronegative.

This clone was seen only a few times. The chain employs TRBV2 and TRBJ2-1; TRBD2 agrees at 8 bases. This CDR3 region has 16 residues. Germline V CDR1 and CDR2: SNHLY, FYNNEI. V lost 6 bases and J lost 7; bases outside the gene matches: 14. The CDR3 sequence: CASSFMGLEVWNEQFF. CDR3 bases: TGTGCCAGCAGCTTCATGGGACTAGAAGTTTGGAATGAGCAGTTCTTC.

This chain's CDR3 is CASSLGQGRDNEQFF. CDR3 sequence (DNA): TGCGCCAGCAGCTTGGGGCAGGGTAGGGACAATGAGCAGTTCTTC. J is TRBJ2-1 and V is TRBV5-1; D may be TRBD1 (5 bases). From germline, CDR1 is SGHRS and CDR2 YFSETQ. V dropped 0 bases and J dropped 5 bases, with 12 bases sitting between them. The CDR3 consists of 15 residues.

The genes are TRBV5-4 and TRBJ2-7; 11 nucleotides agree with TRBD2. Germline V gene lookup returns CDR1 SGHNT and CDR2 YYREEE (reference sequence). The junction had 2 bases not matched to a gene; V was cut back by 4 bases and J by 2 bases. The CDR3 has 14 amino acids. In DNA form, the CDR3 reads TGTGCCAGCAGCGCGGGACTAGCGGCCTACGAGCAGTACTTC. It encodes CASSAGLAAYEQYF.

This clone was counted only a few times. The chain is built from TRBV27 and TRBJ2-7; 11 bases fit TRBD2. CDR3 size: 15 residues. Trimming cost V 5 bases and J 2 bases; bases outside gene matches: 5. Germline V gives CDR1 MNHEY, CDR2 SMNVEV (reference sequence). CDR3 sequence reads: CASSPSLAGAYEQYF. CDR3 sequence (DNA): TGTGCCAGCAGTCCTTCACTAGCGGGAGCCTACGAGCAGTACTTC.

This rearrangement joins TRBV4-1 to TRBJ2-2, with 8 bases identical to TRBD2. V was clipped by 0 bases and J by 0 bases; unmatched bases: 3. The CDR3 is 17 residues long. CDR1 MGHRA and CDR2 YSYEKL come from the germline V gene. The CDR3 DNA reads as TGCGCCAGCAGCCAAGATGGGGGACTAGCGAACACCGGGGAGCTGTTTTTT. Translated, it gives CASSQDGGLANTGELFF.

The chain uses TRBV18 and TRBJ2-5; a possible D gene is TRBD1 (5 bases). The CDR3 length is 14 residues. Trimming took 4 bases from V and 3 from J, leaving 12 bases between them. Germline V CDR1 and CDR2: KGHSH, LQKENI. The CDR3 DNA is TGTGCCAGCTCACTGGCAGGGTTCGAAGAGACCCAGTACTTC. As protein: CASSLAGFEETQYF.

As for this clone: The germline gene is not matched at one end of the junction; a read error may be the cause. The rearrangement uses TRBV7-7 and TRBJ1-5; TRBD1 matches at 8 bases. Germline values: CDR1 SSHAT, CDR2 FNYEAQ (reference sequence). The length of the CDR3 is 18 residues. The CDR3 region has the DNA TGTGCTAGCAGCAGGGGAAACGGACAGGGTCACTCTAATCAGCCCCAGCATTTT. Protein product: CASSRGNGQGHSNQPQHF.

The gene calls are TRBV30 and TRBJ2-2, with 8 bases lining up with TRBD2. The CDR3 runs to 15 residues. V trimming: 0 bases; J trimming: 1 base; junction bases outside the gene matches: 1. CDR1 GTSNPN and CDR2 SVGIG come from the germline V gene (reference sequence). Here the CDR3 DNA reads TGTGCCTGGAGTGTAGCGGGAGAGAACACCGGGGAGCTGTTTTTT. It yields the protein CAWSVAGENTGELFF.

The chain is built from TRBV10-1 and TRBJ2-7; D is possibly TRBD2 (6 bases). Germline lookup yields CDR1 WNHNN and CDR2 SYGVQD (reference sequence). V lost 4 bases and J lost 7, with 14 bases in between. The CDR3 sequence is 13 residues long. In DNA form, the CDR3 reads TGCGCCAGCAGTGGCGGCGGGAATGGGGAGCAGTACTTC. Its translation is CASSGGGNGEQYF.

The rearrangement joins TRBV27 to TRBJ2-3; TRBD2 aligns across 9 bases. This CDR3 is built from 16 residues. The V and J ends lost 5 bases and 6 bases, in that order; junction bases with no gene match: 12. CDR1 and CDR2 from the germline V gene are MNHEY and SMNVEV (reference sequence). The CDR3 sequence: CASSPSSGERADTQYF. In DNA, the CDR3 is TGTGCCAGCAGTCCCTCTAGCGGGGAACGAGCTGATACGCAGTATTTT.

As concerns this clone: The sample has other DNA sequences that encode this CDR3 too. The rearrangement links TRBV29-1 to TRBJ2-1, with TRBD1 matching over 7 bases. Germline V gene lookup returns CDR1 SQVTM and CDR2 ANQGSEA. This CDR3 spans 11 amino acids. With V trimmed by 6 bases and J by 7 bases, 3 bases remained unmatched. CDR3 bases: TGCAGCGTCCCCAGGGGGAATGAGCAGTTCTTC. It translates to CSVPRGNEQFF.

The CDR3 DNA sequence: TGTGCCAGCTCCTGGGAGGGGACCACCGGGGAGCTGTTTTTT. Translating gives CASSWEGTTGELFF. V usage is TRBV2 and J usage is TRBJ2-2; 7 nucleotides align to TRBD2. CDR1 and CDR2 (germline): SNHLY, FYNNEI. After removal of 8 bases from V and 4 bases from J, the junction contained 7 bases not matched to a gene. The CDR3 length is 14 residues.

V usage is TRBV12-5 and J usage is TRBJ1-3, with D possibly TRBD1 on 5 matching bases. The germline gives CDR1 LGHNT, CDR2 FRNRAP. The CDR3 length is 16 residues. V lost 8 bases and J lost 1, with 18 bases in between. This CDR3 reads CASNGPRASSGNTIYF. CDR3 nucleotide sequence: TGTGCTAGTAATGGGCCCAGGGCCTCGTCTGGAAACACCATATATTTT.

This clone was recorded once. The chain recombines TRBV7-2 with TRBJ2-5; TRBD2 is a possible D gene (5 bases). The CDR3 extends over 16 amino acids. V lost 6 bases and J lost 5, with 22 bases in between. Germline CDR1 and CDR2: SGHTA and FQGNSA. The CDR3 sequence is CASRLAPQRPGETQYF. In nucleotides, the CDR3 is TGTGCCAGCAGGCTAGCCCCTCAGCGGCCCGGGGAGACCCAGTACTTC.

This chain joins TRBV4-1 and TRBJ2-1; 7 nucleotides align to TRBD2. The length of the CDR3 is 19 residues. V shed 1 base, J shed 5 bases, and the junction held 17 bases outside the gene matches. The germline CDR1 and CDR2 sequences are MGHRA and YSYEKL. The chain's CDR3 is CASSQGPIYGEGLDNEQFF. CDR3 DNA: TGCGCCAGCAGCCAAGGCCCAATTTACGGGGAGGGCTTGGACAATGAGCAGTTCTTC.

The CDR3 loop reads CASSASPLADIQYF. CDR3 in DNA: TGTGCCAGCAGCGCCTCCCCCTTGGCGGACATTCAGTACTTC. The chain carries TRBV9 and TRBJ2-4; no firm D call. Germline CDR1 reads SGDLS; CDR2 reads YYNGEE. CDR3 length: 14 amino acids. V was cut by 3 bases and J by 8 bases, with 15 bases left in between.

In this sample, this clone turned up a few times. The chain has TRBV19 and TRBJ1-2; 8 bases line up with TRBD1. Germline CDR1 and CDR2: LNHDA and SQIVND (reference sequence). The CDR3 has 14 amino acids. J lost 3 bases, V lost 10 bases, and 10 bases had no gene match. The CDR3 reads CATGILTGDYGYTF. The CDR3, as DNA: TGTGCCACCGGAATTTTGACAGGGGACTATGGCTACACCTTC. Combining the CDR3 with reference TRBV19 and TRBJ1-2 gives the whole variable domain DGGITQSPKYLFRKEGQNVTLSCEQNLNHDAMYWYRQDPGQGLRLIYYSQIVNDFQKGDIAEGYSVSREKKESFPLTVTSAQKNPTAFYLCATGILTGDYGYTFGSGTRLTVV.

The sample holds one count of this clone. The chain is built from TRBV28 and TRBJ2-3, with TRBD1 as a possible D gene (7 bases). CDR1 and CDR2 (germline): MDHEN, SYDVKM. The germline V and J ends were trimmed by 4 bases and 4 bases, with 21 bases remaining between them. This CDR3 comprises 17 residues. CDR3 amino acids: CASSSPLGGGGPDTQYF. CDR3 DNA: TGTGCCAGCAGTTCGCCCCTTGGAGGGGGCGGCCCAGATACGCAGTATTTT.

The genes are TRBV6-1 and TRBJ2-6, with D possibly matching TRBD1 (5 bases). Per germline, CDR1 MNHNS and CDR2 SASEGT. Deletions cut 5 bases from V and 1 base from J, with 9 bases between. This CDR3 region has 15 residues. DNA for the CDR3: TGTGCCAGCAGTCCCTACAGGTCTGGGGCCAACGTCCTGACTTTC. It encodes CASSPYRSGANVLTF.

The CDR3 sequence: CASSLYFPYEQYF. CDR3 nucleotide sequence: TGTGCCAGCAGCTTGTACTTTCCCTACGAGCAGTACTTC. The V gene is TRBV5-5, the J gene TRBJ2-7; D uncertain. The CDR3 extends over 13 amino acids. Trimming shortened V by 1 base and J by 2 bases, and 7 bases separated the two germline ends. Germline CDR1 SGHKS, CDR2 YYEKEE (reference sequence).

The V gene is TRBV30, the J gene TRBJ2-7; possible D gene TRBD2, 5 bases. The length of the CDR3 is 12 residues. Per the germline V gene, CDR1 is GTSNPN and CDR2 is SVGIG (reference sequence). Trimming left V 1 base short and J 2 bases short, with 6 bases between. The CDR3 loop reads CAWSAGAYEQYF. CDR3 nucleotide sequence: TGTGCCTGGAGTGCCGGGGCCTACGAGCAGTACTTC.

The chain is built from TRBV10-1 and TRBJ2-7, with TRBD2 matching over 7 bases. J was trimmed by 7 bases and V by 4 bases; bases with no gene match: 1. This CDR3 comprises 11 residues. Germline assignment: CDR1 WNHNN and CDR2 SYGVQD (reference sequence). Written as DNA, the CDR3 is TGCGCCAGCAGTGGGGGGGGTGAGCAGTACTTC. Its protein is CASSGGGEQYF.

The J gene is TRBJ2-7, the V gene TRBV7-2; TRBD2 matches 7 bases. Germline CDR1 SGHTA, CDR2 FQGNSA. The CDR3 consists of 15 residues. Trimming took 5 bases from V and 6 from J; bases not matched to a gene: 13. This CDR3 reads CASSLSGREYSEQYF. CDR3 nucleotide sequence: TGTGCCAGCAGCCTTTCCGGGCGGGAGTATAGCGAGCAGTACTTC.